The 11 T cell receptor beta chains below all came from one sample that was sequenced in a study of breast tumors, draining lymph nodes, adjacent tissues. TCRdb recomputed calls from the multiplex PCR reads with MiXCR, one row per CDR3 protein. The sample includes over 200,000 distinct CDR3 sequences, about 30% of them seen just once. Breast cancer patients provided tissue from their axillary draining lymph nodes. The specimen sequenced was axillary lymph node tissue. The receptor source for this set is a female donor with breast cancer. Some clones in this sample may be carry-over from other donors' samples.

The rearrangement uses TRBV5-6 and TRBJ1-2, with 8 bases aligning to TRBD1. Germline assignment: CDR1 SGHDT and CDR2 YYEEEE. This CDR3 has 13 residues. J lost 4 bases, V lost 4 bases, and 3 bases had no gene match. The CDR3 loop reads CASSEQGAYGYTF. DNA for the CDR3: TGTGCCAGCAGCGAGCAGGGGGCCTATGGCTACACCTTC.

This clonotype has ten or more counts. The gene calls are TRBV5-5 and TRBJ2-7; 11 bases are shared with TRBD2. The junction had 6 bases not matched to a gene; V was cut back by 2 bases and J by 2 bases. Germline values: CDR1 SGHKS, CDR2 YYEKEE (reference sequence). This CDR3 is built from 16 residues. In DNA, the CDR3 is TGTGCCAGCAGCTTTCCTTCGGGACTAGCGGCCTACGAGCAGTACTTC. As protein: CASSFPSGLAAYEQYF.

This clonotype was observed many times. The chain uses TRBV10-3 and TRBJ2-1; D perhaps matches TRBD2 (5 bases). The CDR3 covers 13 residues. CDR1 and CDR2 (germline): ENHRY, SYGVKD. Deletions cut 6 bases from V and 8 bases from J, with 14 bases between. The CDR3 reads CAIRRGSWDEQFF. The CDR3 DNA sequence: TGTGCCATCAGACGCGGGTCCTGGGATGAGCAGTTCTTC.

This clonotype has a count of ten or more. The CDR3 here is CASRPTPSGGYTF. The CDR3 region has the DNA TGTGCCAGCAGACCCACGCCTTCGGGTGGCTACACCTTC. The chain recombines TRBV6-4 with TRBJ1-2; D not certain. CDR3 size: 13 residues. Germline V gives CDR1 MRHNA, CDR2 SNTAGT. Trimming removed 6 bases from V and 7 bases from J, with 15 bases in between.

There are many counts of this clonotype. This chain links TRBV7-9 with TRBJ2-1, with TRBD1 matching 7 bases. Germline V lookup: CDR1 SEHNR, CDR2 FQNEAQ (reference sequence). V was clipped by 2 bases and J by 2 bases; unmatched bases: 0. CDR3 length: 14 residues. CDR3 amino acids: CASSLQGAYNEQFF. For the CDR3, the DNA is TGTGCCAGCAGCTTACAGGGGGCCTACAATGAGCAGTTCTTC.

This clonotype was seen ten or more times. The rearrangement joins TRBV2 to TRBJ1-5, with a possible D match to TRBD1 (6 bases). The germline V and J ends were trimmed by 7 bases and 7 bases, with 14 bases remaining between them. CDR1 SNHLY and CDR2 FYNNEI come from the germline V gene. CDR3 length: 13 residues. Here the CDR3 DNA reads TGTGCCAGCAACCTACAGGGAGACCAGCCCCAGCATTTT. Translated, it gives CASNLQGDQPQHF.

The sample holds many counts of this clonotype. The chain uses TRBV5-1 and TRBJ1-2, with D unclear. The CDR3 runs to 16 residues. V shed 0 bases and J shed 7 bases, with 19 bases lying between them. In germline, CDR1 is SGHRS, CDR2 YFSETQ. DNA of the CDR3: TGCGCCAGCAGCTTGGAACGCGGCGGCCTGGGAGGTGGCTACACCTTC. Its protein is CASSLERGGLGGGYTF.

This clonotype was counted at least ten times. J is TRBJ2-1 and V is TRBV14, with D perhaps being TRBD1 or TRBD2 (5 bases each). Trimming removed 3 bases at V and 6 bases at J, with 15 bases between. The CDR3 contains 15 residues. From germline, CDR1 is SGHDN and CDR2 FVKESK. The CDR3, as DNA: TGTGCCAGCAGCCAGGGACCTTATCGGGGCAATGAGCAGTTCTTC. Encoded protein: CASSQGPYRGNEQFF.

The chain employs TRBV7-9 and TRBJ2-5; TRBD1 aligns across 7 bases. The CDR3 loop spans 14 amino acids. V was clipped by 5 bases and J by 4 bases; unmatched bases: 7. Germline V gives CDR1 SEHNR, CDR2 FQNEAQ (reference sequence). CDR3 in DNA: TGTGCCAGCAGCCGGAGACAGGGAATAGAGACCCAGTACTTC. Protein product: CASSRRQGIETQYF.

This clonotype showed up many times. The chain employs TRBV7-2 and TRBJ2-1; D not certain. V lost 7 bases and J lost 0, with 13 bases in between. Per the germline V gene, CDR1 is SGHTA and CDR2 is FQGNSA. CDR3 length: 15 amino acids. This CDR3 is CASNKSPSSYNEQFF. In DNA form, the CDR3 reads TGTGCCAGCAACAAATCGCCTAGCTCCTACAATGAGCAGTTCTTC.

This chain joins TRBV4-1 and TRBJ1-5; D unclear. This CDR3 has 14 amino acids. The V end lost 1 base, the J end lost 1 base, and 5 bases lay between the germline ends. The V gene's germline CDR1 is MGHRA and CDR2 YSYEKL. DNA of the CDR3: TGCGCCAGCAGCCAAGTAAGAAGCAATCAGCCCCAGCATTTT. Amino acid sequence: CASSQVRSNQPQHF.